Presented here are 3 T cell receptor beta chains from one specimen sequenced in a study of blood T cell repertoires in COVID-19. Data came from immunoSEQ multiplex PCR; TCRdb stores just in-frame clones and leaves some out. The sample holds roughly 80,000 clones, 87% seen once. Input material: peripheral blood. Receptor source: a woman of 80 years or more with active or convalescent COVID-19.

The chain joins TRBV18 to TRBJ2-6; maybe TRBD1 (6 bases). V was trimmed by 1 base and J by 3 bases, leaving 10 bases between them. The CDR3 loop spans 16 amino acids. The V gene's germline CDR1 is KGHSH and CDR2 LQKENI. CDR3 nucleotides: TGTGCCAGCTCACCACAACAGGGTAGTGGGGCCAACGTCCTGACTTTC. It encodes CASSPQQGSGANVLTF.

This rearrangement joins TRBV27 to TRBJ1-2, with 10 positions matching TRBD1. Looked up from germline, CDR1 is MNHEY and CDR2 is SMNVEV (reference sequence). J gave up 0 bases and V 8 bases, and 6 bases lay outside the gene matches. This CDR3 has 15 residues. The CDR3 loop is CASRGTGVPNYGYTF. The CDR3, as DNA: TGTGCCAGCCGAGGGACAGGGGTCCCTAACTATGGCTACACCTTC.

This CDR3 is CASSRWGDLNSPLHF. The CDR3, as DNA: TGTGCCAGCAGCCGATGGGGGGATTTGAATTCACCCCTCCACTTT. This sequence joins TRBV7-9 and TRBJ1-6, with a tentative D call TRBD1 (5 bases). V was cut by 5 bases and J by 7 bases, with 15 bases left in between. The CDR3 consists of 15 residues. Germline-derived CDR1 and CDR2 are SEHNR and FQNEAQ (reference sequence).